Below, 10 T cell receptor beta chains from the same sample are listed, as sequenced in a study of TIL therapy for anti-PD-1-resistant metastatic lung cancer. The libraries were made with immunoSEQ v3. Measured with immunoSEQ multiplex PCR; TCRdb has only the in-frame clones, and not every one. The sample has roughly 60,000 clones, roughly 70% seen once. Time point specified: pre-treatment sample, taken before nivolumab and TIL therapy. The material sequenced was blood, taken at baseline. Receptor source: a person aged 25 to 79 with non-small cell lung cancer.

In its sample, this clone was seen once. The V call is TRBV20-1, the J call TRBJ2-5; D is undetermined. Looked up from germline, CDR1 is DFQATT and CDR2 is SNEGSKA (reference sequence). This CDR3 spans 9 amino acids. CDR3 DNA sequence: TGCAGCGCGCCGGAGACCCAGTACTTC. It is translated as CSAPETQYF.

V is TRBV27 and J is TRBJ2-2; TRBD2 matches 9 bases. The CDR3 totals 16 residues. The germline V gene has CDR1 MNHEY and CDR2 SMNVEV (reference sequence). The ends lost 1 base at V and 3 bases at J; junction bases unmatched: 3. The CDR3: CASSLFAGGHTGELFF. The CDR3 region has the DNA TGTGCCAGCAGTTTATTTGCGGGGGGGCACACCGGGGAGCTGTTTTTT.

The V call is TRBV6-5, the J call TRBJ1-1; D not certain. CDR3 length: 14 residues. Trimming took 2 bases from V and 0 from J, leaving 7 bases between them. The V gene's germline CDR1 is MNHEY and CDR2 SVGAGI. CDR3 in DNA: TGTGCCAGCAGTTACAGATCTCTGAACACTGAAGCTTTCTTT. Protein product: CASSYRSLNTEAFF.

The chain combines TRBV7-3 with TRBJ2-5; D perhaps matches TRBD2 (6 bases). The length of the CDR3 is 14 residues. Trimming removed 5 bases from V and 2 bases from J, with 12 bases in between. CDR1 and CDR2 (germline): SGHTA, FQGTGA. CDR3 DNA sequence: TGTGCCAGCAGCAGCAATGGGGGGCAAGAGACCCAGTACTTC. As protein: CASSSNGGQETQYF.

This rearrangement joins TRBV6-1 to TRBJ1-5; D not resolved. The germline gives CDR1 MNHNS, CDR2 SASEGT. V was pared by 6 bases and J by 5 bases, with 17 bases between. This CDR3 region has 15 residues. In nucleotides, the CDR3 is TGTGCCAGCAGCCCCACCATTACTCTGGATCAGCCCCAGCATTTT. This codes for CASSPTITLDQPQHF.

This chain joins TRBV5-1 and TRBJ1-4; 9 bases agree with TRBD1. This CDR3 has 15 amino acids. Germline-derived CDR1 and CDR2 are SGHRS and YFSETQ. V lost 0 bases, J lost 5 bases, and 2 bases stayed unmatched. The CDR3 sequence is CASSLVGTGNEKLFF. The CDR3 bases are TGCGCCAGCAGCTTGGTCGGGACAGGGAATGAAAAACTGTTTTTT.

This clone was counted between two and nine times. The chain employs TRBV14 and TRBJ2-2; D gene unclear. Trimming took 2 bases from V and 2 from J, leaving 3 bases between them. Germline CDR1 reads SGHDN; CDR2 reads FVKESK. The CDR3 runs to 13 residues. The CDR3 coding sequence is TGTGCCAGCAGCCAAATCAACACCGGGGAGCTGTTTTTT. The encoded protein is CASSQINTGELFF.

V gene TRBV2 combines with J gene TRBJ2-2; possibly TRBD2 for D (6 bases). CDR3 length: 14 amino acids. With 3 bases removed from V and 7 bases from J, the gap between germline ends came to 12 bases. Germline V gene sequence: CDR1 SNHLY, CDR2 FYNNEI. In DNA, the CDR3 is TGTGCCAGCAGTGATCCGGGGGTGGGCGGGGAGCTGTTTTTT. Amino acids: CASSDPGVGGELFF. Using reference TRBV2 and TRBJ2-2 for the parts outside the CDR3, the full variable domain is EPEVTQTPSHQVTQMGQEVILRCVPISNHLYFYWYRQILGQKVEFLVSFYNNEISEKSEIFDDQFSVERPDGSNFTLKIRSTKLEDSAMYFCASSDPGVGGELFFGEGSRLTVL.

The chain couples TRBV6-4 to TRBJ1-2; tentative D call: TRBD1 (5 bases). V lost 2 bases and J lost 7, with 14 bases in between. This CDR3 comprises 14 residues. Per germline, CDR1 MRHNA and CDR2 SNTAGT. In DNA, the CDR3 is TGTGCCAGCAGTGACGAGGGGAGGGGAGGTGGCTACACCTTC. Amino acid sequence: CASSDEGRGGGYTF.

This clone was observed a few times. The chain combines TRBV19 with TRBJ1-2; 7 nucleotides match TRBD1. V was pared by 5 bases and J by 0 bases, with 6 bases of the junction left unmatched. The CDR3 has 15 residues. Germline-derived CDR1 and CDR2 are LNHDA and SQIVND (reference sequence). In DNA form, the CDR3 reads TGTGCCAGTAGTCCCGACAGGGAAACTAACTATGGCTACACCTTC. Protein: CASSPDRETNYGYTF.